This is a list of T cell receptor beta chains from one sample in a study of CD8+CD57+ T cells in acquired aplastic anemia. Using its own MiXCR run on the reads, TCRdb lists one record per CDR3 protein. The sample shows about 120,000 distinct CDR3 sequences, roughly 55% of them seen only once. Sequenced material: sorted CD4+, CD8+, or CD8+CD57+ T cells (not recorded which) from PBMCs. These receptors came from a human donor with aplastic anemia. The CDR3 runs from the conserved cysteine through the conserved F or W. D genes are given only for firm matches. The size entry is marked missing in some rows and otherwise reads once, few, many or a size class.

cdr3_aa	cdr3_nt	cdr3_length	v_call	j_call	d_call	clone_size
CARSRELGNTIYF	TGTGCCAGGAGCCGGGAATTGGGAAACACCATATATTTT	13	TRBV10-3	TRBJ1-3	NA	NA
CASSWTGQGHYGYTF	TGTGCCAGCAGCTGGACTGGACAGGGACACTATGGCTACACCTTC	15	TRBV5-5	TRBJ1-2	TRBD1	NA
CASRARSGNTIYF	TGTGCCAGCAGAGCACGCTCTGGAAACACCATATATTTT	13	TRBV19	TRBJ1-3	NA	many
CASSPGTEVYGYTF	TGCGCCAGCAGTCCCGGGACAGAGGTCTATGGCTACACCTTC	14	TRBV10-1	TRBJ1-2	TRBD1	NA
CASRAGTYYEQYF	TGTGCCAGCAGAGCCGGGACATACTACGAGCAGTACTTC	13	TRBV12-3/TRBV12-4	TRBJ2-7	NA	NA
CAGSLGWGTEAFF	TGTGCCGGCAGCTTAGGGTGGGGCACTGAAGCTTTCTTT	13	TRBV7-3	TRBJ1-1	NA	NA
CASGVGQGATYEQYF	TGTGCTAGTGGCGTGGGACAGGGGGCAACCTACGAGCAGTACTTC	15	TRBV12-5	TRBJ2-7	TRBD1	many
CASSADRAPDNEQFF	TGTGCCAGCAGCGCAGACCGGGCTCCGGACAATGAGCAGTTCTTC	15	TRBV9	TRBJ2-1	NA	NA
CASSVVEGPNTGELFF	TGTGCCAGCAGCGTAGTCGAGGGTCCGAACACCGGGGAGCTGTTTTTT	16	TRBV9	TRBJ2-2	NA	many
CSASGQKITDTQYF	TGCAGTGCTAGCGGGCAGAAAATCACAGATACGCAGTATTTT	14	TRBV20-1	TRBJ2-3	NA	NA
CASSYSTGYEQYF	TGTGCCAGCAGTTACTCGACGGGGTACGAGCAGTACTTC	13	TRBV6-2/TRBV6-3	TRBJ2-7	NA	few
CATSYLGLAQETQYF	TGTGCCACCAGCTATCTCGGACTAGCCCAAGAGACCCAGTACTTC	15	TRBV15	TRBJ2-5	TRBD2	NA
CASSIYRASNEKLFF	TGTGCCAGCAGTATCTACAGGGCTTCAAATGAAAAACTGTTTTTT	15	TRBV2	TRBJ1-4	NA	NA
CASSLARGGVLTGELFF	TGTGCCAGCAGCTTAGCCCGGGGGGGGGTACTGACCGGGGAGCTGTTTTTT	17	TRBV7-8	TRBJ2-2	TRBD2	once
CASSAQLNRRGSQETQYF	TGTGCCAGCAGTGCTCAATTAAATCGTAGAGGAAGTCAAGAGACCCAGTACTTC	18	TRBV2	TRBJ2-5	NA	many
CASTRAPNTEAFF	TGCGCCAGCACTAGGGCCCCGAACACTGAAGCTTTCTTT	13	TRBV10-2	TRBJ1-1	NA	few
CASGGLAGGRSINEQFF	TGTGCCAGCGGAGGCCTAGCGGGGGGGCGATCTATCAATGAGCAGTTCTTC	17	TRBV25-1	TRBJ2-1	TRBD2	NA
CASTPAGQGGYTF	TGTGCCAGCACCCCTGCGGGGCAGGGTGGCTACACCTTC	13	TRBV12-3/TRBV12-4	TRBJ1-2	NA	NA
CASSYSGGLNSYEQYF	TGTGCCAGCAGTTACTCGGGGGGGCTAAACTCCTACGAGCAGTACTTC	16	TRBV6-5	TRBJ2-7	NA	NA
CAISESGVHYGYTF	TGTGCCATCAGTGAGTCGGGGGTTCACTATGGCTACACCTTC	14	TRBV10-3	TRBJ1-2	NA	NA
CASSRGLAGGDTQYF	TGTGCCAGCAGCCGGGGACTAGCGGGAGGAGATACGCAGTATTTT	15	TRBV7-3	TRBJ2-3	TRBD2	NA
CASSEVLAGGWVTQYF	TGTGCCAGCAGTGAAGTCCTAGCGGGGGGGTGGGTGACCCAGTACTTC	16	TRBV2	TRBJ2-5	TRBD2	many
CASGQGDPDSYEQYF	TGTGCCAGCGGGCAGGGGGACCCGGACTCCTACGAGCAGTACTTC	15	TRBV9	TRBJ2-7	TRBD1	NA
CASNARAPEQFF	TGTGCCAGCAACGCTAGAGCGCCAGAGCAGTTCTTC	12	TRBV2	TRBJ2-1	NA	NA
CASTGVDTQYF	TGTGCCAGCACGGGTGTCGATACGCAGTATTTT	11	TRBV12-3/TRBV12-4	TRBJ2-3	NA	NA
CASSHRPTNTIYF	TGTGCCAGCAGCCACAGGCCGACGAACACCATATATTTT	13	TRBV7-9	TRBJ1-3	NA	few
CAIRARPLNTEAFF	TGTGCCATCAGGGCCCGACCATTGAACACTGAAGCTTTCTTT	14	TRBV10-3	TRBJ1-1	NA	NA
CASTPLKGETQHF	TGTGCCAGCACCCCTTTGAAGGGAGAGACCCAGCATTTT	13	TRBV7-9	TRBJ1-5	NA	NA
CATSREVTGDFEQYF	TGTGCCACCAGCAGAGAGGTCACAGGGGATTTCGAGCAGTACTTC	15	TRBV15	TRBJ2-7	TRBD1	few
CASSSTSGGFSYEQYF	TGTGCCAGCAGCTCTACTAGCGGGGGGTTCTCCTACGAGCAGTACTTC	16	TRBV11-1	TRBJ2-7	TRBD2	once
CASSHTGNQETQYF	TGTGCCAGCAGCCACACAGGGAACCAAGAGACCCAGTACTTC	14	TRBV14	TRBJ2-5	NA	many